These T cell receptor beta chains were read from a single sample in a study of OX40 agonist ivuxolimab in advanced cancers. TCRdb keeps only in-frame clones here, not all; method: immunoSEQ multiplex PCR. The repertoire holds more than 55,000 clones, with about nine tenths as singletons. This specimen was CD4+ or CD8+ T cells sorted from blood, taken in a trial of the OX40 agonist ivuxolimab. The receptors were sampled from an adult with an advanced solid tumor such as melanoma, head and neck, liver or kidney cancer. The CDR3 runs from the conserved cysteine through the conserved F or W. A D gene is named only where the DNA matches it firmly. Some rows mark clone size as missing; the rest say once, few, many or name a class of expanded clone.

.	TRBV5-1	TRBJ2-5	TRBD2	CASSPGLAGGRETQYF
.	TRBV13	TRBJ2-7	TRBD2	CASLLAGGKTYEQYF
.	TRBV19	TRBJ1-1	.	CASNLRGADTEAFF
few	TRBV7-6	TRBJ1-6	.	CASSTRTNSPLHF
.	TRBV10-3	TRBJ2-5	.	CAISESLESETQYF
.	TRBV4-1	TRBJ2-7	.	CASSPLTGSYEQYF
.	TRBV7-9	TRBJ2-1	TRBD1	CASSFGQGEFYEQFF
.	TRBV14	TRBJ2-5	.	CASSQVGPGGQYF
.	TRBV30	TRBJ1-4	.	CAWSRPPDEKLFF
.	TRBV6-4	TRBJ1-2	TRBD1	CASSDGTGGNYGYTF
.	TRBV28	TRBJ1-1	TRBD1	CATSYRGQTEAFF
many	TRBV2	TRBJ1-1	.	CASSSTGTNEAFF
.	TRBV7-9	TRBJ2-5	TRBD1	CASRAEGPGGTQYF
.	TRBV2	TRBJ1-1	.	CASSEEQTALLKAEAFF
.	TRBV29-1	TRBJ1-2	TRBD1	CSDRQGTRGYTF
.	TRBV7-2	TRBJ2-5	.	CASSLEPGPTETQYF
.	TRBV6-1	TRBJ1-2	.	CASSEAQGIFDYGYTF
.	TRBV19	TRBJ2-1	TRBD2	CASSRLAVNNEQFF
.	TRBV6-1	TRBJ2-1	TRBD1	CASSEVDRVGYNEQFF
once	TRBV27	TRBJ1-2	.	CASSLLARSHGYTF
.	TRBV15	TRBJ1-2	TRBD1	CATSRGQGAGGYTF
.	TRBV4-3	TRBJ1-1	.	CASSQVGKTNTEAFF
once	TRBV20-1	TRBJ2-7	TRBD1	CSAGTVYEQYF
.	TRBV7-9	TRBJ2-1	.	CASSLGSGNGGQFF
.	TRBV9	TRBJ2-7	TRBD1	CASSLDLGTGLIEQYF
.	TRBV27	TRBJ2-5	TRBD2	CASSLLGLAGGAGETQYF
.	TRBV28	TRBJ2-7	.	CASSPPQGWYEQYF
.	TRBV11-3	TRBJ2-7	.	CASSSGTLSFYEQYF
.	TRBV7-8	TRBJ1-4	.	CASSSGWGEDEKLFF
few	TRBV4-2	TRBJ1-5	.	CASSAGGNQPQHF
.	TRBV7-7	TRBJ2-2	.	CASSPWGADTGELFF
.	TRBV21-1	TRBJ2-3	.	CASSAPDTNTDTQYF
.	TRBV4-1	TRBJ1-6	.	CASSQEGPIPYNSPLHF
.	TRBV2	TRBJ1-1	TRBD1	CASSGDRGVWVNTEAFF
.	TRBV5-1	TRBJ2-3	TRBD1	CASSLNRGTDTQYF
.	TRBV29-1	TRBJ1-2	.	CSVAGGANYGYTF
.	TRBV6-1	TRBJ2-7	TRBD2	CASTQTSGTYEQYF
.	TRBV27	TRBJ2-3	.	CASSLGEGVTQYF
.	TRBV4-3	TRBJ2-7	TRBD1	CASSSRDRNEQYF
.	TRBV5-4	TRBJ2-7	TRBD1	CASSKTGDYEQYF
.	TRBV21-1	TRBJ1-5	.	CASSKSGKTGGERRDQPQHF
.	TRBV7-3	TRBJ1-1	.	CASSRDGGNTEAFF
.	TRBV7-3	TRBJ2-7	.	CASSGRTGNYEQYF
.	TRBV10-3	TRBJ2-1	.	CAIRRGGRPLRYNEQFF
once	TRBV14	TRBJ1-2	.	CASSPDQDYGYTF
.	TRBV7-9	TRBJ1-1	.	CASSLARSGLGDTEAFF
few	TRBV18	TRBJ1-3	.	CASSPNPVRGGSGNTIYF